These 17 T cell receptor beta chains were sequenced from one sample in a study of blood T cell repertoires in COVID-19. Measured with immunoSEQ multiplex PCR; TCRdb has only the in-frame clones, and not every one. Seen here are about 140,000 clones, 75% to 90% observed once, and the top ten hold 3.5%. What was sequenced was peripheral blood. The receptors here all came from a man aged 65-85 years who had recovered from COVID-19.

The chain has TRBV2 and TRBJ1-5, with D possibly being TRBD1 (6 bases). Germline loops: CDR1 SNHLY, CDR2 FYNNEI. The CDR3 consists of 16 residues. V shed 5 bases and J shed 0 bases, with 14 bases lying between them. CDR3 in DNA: TGTGCCAGCAGTACAGGGAGGGGATATAGCAATCAGCCCCAGCATTTT. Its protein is CASSTGRGYSNQPQHF.

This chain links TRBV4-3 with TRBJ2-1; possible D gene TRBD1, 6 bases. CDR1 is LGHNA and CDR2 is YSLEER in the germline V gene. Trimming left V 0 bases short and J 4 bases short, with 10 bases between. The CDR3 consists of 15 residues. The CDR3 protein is CASSQEWTEYNEQFF. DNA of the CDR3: TGCGCCAGCAGCCAAGAATGGACAGAATACAATGAGCAGTTCTTC.

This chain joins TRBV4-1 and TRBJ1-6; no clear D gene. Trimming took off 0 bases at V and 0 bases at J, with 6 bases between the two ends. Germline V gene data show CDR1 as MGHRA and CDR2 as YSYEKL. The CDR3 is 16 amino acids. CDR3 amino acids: CASSQDHTSYNSPLHF. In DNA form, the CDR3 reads TGCGCCAGCAGCCAAGACCACACCTCCTATAATTCACCCCTCCACTTT.

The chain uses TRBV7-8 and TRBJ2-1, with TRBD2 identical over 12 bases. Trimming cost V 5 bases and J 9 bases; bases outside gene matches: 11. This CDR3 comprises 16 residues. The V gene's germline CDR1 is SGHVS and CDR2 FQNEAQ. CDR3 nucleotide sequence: TGTGCCAGCAGCGACAGGGGGACTAGCGGGTTGGGTGAGCAGTTCTTC. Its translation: CASSDRGTSGLGEQFF.

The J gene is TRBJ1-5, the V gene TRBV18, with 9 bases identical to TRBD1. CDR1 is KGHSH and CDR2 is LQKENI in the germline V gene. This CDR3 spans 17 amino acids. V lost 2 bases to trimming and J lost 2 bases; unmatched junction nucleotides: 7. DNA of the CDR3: TGTGCCAGCTCACCAGGGACAGGGACTATGGGCAATCAGCCCCAGCATTTT. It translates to CASSPGTGTMGNQPQHF. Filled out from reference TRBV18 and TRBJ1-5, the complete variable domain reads NAGVMQNPRHLVRRRGQEARLRCSPMKGHSHVYWYRQLPEEGLKFMVYLQKENIIDESGMPKERFSAEFPKEGPSILRIQQVVRGDSAAYFCASSPGTGTMGNQPQHFGDGTRLSIL.

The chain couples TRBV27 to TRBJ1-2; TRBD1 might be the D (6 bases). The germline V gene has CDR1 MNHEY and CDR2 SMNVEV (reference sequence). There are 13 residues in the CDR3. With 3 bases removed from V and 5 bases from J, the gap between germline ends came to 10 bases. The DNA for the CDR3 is TGTGCCAGCAGTTTCAGTACAGGGTATGGCTACACCTTC. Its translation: CASSFSTGYGYTF.

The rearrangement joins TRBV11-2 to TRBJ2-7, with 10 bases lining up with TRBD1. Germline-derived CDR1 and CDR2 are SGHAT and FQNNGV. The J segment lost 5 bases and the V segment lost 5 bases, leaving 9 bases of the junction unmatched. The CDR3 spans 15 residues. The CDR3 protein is CASSPDRGRRDEQYF. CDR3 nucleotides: TGTGCCAGCAGCCCCGACAGGGGGCGAAGAGACGAGCAGTACTTC.

CDR3 bases: TGTGCCAGCAGGACCATCCGGGAGAATGAAAAACTGTTTTTT. This sequence encodes CASRTIRENEKLFF. V is TRBV7-9 and J is TRBJ1-4; no definite D call. Germline V gene lookup returns CDR1 SEHNR and CDR2 FQNEAQ (reference sequence). The CDR3 extends over 14 amino acids. Trimming removed 6 bases from V and 5 bases from J, with 13 bases in between. Full variable domain (missing parts from reference TRBV7-9 and TRBJ1-4): DTGVSQNPRHKITKRGQNVTFRCDPISEHNRLYWYRQTLGQGPEFLTYFQNEAQLEKSRLLSDRFSAERPKGSFSTLEIQRTEQGDSAMYLCASRTIRENEKLFFGSGTQLSVL.

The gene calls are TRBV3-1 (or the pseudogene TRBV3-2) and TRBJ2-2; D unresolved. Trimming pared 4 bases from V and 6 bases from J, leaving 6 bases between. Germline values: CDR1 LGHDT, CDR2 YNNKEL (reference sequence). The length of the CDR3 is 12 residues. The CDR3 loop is CASSLRAGELFF. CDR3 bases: TGTGCCAGCAGCCTTAGAGCCGGGGAGCTGTTTTTT.

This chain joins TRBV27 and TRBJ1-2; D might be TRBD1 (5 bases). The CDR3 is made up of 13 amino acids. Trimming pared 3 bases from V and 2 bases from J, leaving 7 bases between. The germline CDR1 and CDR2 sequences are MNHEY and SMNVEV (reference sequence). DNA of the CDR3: TGTGCCAGCAGTTTGACAGTCAACTATGGCTACACCTTC. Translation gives CASSLTVNYGYTF.

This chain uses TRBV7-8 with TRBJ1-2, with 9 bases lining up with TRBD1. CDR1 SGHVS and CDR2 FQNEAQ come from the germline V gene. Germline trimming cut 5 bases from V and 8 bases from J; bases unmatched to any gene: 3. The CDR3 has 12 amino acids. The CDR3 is CASSPQGAGYTF. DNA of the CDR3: TGTGCCAGCAGCCCACAGGGGGCCGGCTACACCTTC.

CDR3 protein: CASSLTGGGYTF. The CDR3 bases are TGTGCCAGCAGCCTCACGGGAGGCGGCTACACCTTC. V usage is TRBV7-8 and J usage is TRBJ1-2; D unresolved. The CDR3 has 12 amino acids. Germline values: CDR1 SGHVS, CDR2 FQNEAQ. The V end was cut by 5 bases, the J end by 8 bases, with 12 bases between.

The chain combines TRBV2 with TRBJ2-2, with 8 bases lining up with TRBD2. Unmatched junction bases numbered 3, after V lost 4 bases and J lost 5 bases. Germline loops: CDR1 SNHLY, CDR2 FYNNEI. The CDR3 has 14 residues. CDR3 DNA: TGTGCCAGCAGTGCGGTAGCGGGAACCGGGGAGCTGTTTTTT. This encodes CASSAVAGTGELFF.

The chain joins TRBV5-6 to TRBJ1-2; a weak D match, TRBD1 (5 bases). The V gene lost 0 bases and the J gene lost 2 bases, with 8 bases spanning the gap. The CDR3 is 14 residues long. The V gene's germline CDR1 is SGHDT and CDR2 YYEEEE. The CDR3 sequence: CASSLVRGNYGYTF. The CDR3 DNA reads TGTGCCAGCAGCTTGGTTCGGGGGAACTATGGCTACACCTTC.

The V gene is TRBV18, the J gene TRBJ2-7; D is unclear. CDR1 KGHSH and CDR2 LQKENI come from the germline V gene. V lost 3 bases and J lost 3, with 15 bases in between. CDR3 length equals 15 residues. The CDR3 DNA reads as TGTGCCAGCTCACCCCCCTCTGCCAGATACTACGAGCAGTACTTC. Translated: CASSPPSARYYEQYF.

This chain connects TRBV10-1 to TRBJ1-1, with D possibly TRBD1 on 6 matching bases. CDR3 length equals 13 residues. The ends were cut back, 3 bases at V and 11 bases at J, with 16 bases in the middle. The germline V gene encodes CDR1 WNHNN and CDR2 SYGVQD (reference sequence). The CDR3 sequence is CASSEWDNSVAFF. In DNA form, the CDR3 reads TGCGCCAGCAGTGAATGGGACAACTCGGTCGCTTTCTTT.

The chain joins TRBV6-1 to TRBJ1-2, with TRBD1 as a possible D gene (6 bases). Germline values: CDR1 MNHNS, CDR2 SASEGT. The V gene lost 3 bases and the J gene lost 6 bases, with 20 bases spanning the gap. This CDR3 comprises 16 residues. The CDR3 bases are TGTGCCAGCAGTGACGGCCCCGGAACAGGGTTTGATGGCTACACCTTC. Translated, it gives CASSDGPGTGFDGYTF.